Described below is a single TCR beta chain sequence and its context. The antigen remains undetermined. The sample comes from a study of CD8+ T cells in alopecia areata. Study in general: Among treated patients, oral tofacitinib was administered at 5 to 10 mg twice daily.

Extracted from the samples, RNA was reverse transcribed into cDNA to serve as the sequencing template. Only in-frame clones appear in the TCRdb table, and some are missing; sequencing was by immunoSEQ multiplex PCR. The table includes 100,000 to 150,000 clones, approximately 60% detected once. Study observations and caveats: Scalp clonality and expanded CD8+ clones among the top 100 were significantly decreased by tofacitinib. The study also sequences resident alphabeta T cells of normal skin in scalp samples.

Treatment defined: oral pan-JAK inhibitor, 5-10 mg twice daily. From alopecia areata patients, lesional scalp punch biopsies and peripheral blood were collected. This CDR3 comprises 15 residues. The germline gives CDR1 SGHRS, CDR2 YFSETQ. V trimming: 4 bases; J trimming: 6 bases; junction bases outside the gene matches: 5. The sequences come from CD4+ T cells sorted from blood, collected at week 4, from a patient treated with tofacitinib. V and J are TRBV5-1 and TRBJ2-4; 12 bases are shared with TRBD1. The sequence derives from a human donor with alopecia areata. The CDR3 DNA sequence: TGCGCCAGCAGCAAGGGACAGGGGGCCGGAAACATTCAGTACTTC. It specifies CASSKGQGAGNIQYF. The full variable domain, with the rest looked up from reference TRBV5-1 and TRBJ2-4, is KAGVTQTPRYLIKTRGQQVTLSCSPISGHRSVSWYQQTPGQGLQFLFEYFSETQRNKGNFPGRFSGRQFSNSRSEMNVSTLELGDSALYLCASSKGQGAGNIQYFGAGTRLSVL.